This T cell receptor (beta chain) was captured by sequencing in a study of T-cell reconstitution after alpha-beta-depleted transplantation in children. The table lists this clonotype with many counts. The CDR3 consists of 17 residues. From germline, CDR1 is MNHNS and CDR2 SASEGT. V dropped 2 bases and J dropped 1; count of bases not matched to a gene: 8. During its preparation, the TCRbeta library received unique molecular identifiers. TCRdb fed the PCR reads into MiXCR, producing one record per CDR3 protein. The sample contains roughly 190,000 distinct CDR3 sequences, about 14% of which appear only once.

The input for sequencing was PBMCs from the stem cell graft donor, taken from the stem cell graft. The TCR sequence derives from a human donor who donated a stem cell graft to a child with acute lymphoblastic leukemia. J is TRBJ2-4 and V is TRBV6-1, with 7 positions matching TRBD1. Here the CDR3 reads CASSELAQGEAKNIQYF. The CDR3 DNA reads TGTGCCAGCAGTGAACTCGCTCAGGGGGAGGCCAAAAACATTCAGTACTTC.